This T cell receptor beta chain was identified during a study of blood T cell repertoires in COVID-19. Looking at the study overall: The study drew acute and convalescent COVID-19 samples from the United States, Italy and Spain. T cells, B-cell-depleted T cells, or PBMCs supplied cDNA or gDNA.

The germline gives CDR1 LGHNA, CDR2 YSLEER. The CDR3 has 15 residues. J was trimmed by 5 bases and V by 5 bases; bases with no gene match: 11. Sequenced by immunoSEQ multiplex PCR; TCRdb stores in-frame clones only, minus some. Here the sample spans under 250,000 clones, 75% to 85% being singletons. This clone was seen more than once but under ten times. In terms of age and location, participants ranged from roughly 18 to 90 years and lived in about two dozen US areas. Grouping used clinical history reported by participants in a survey and questionnaire. Sequencing input: PBMCs or T cells enriched from blood (not recorded which). This clonotype was sampled from a woman aged 50 to 65 with acute COVID-19. The gene calls are TRBV4-3 and TRBJ2-5; 7 bases align to TRBD2. CDR3 residues: CASSLSVEAGETQYF. As DNA, the CDR3 is TGCGCCAGCAGCTTATCGGTGGAAGCGGGGGAGACCCAGTACTTC.